This is a list of T cell receptor beta chains from one sample in a study of a mutant IDH1 vaccine in newly diagnosed glioma. Here immunoSEQ multiplex PCR was the method, and the copy in TCRdb shows in-frame clones only, minus some. This sample has 75,000 to 100,000 clones, with about 90% found just once. Sequencing used PBMCs, obtained from a glioma patient treated with radiotherapy, temozolomide or both. These receptors were collected from a woman in her forties or fifties with glioma. Each CDR3 is given with its conserved first and last residue. D genes are given only for firm matches. Clone size is stated in some rows and not others, as once, few, many or a class when expanded.

clone_size,d_call,j_call,v_call,cdr3_nt,cdr3_aa
few,TRBD1,TRBJ1-5,TRBV7-9,TGTGCCAGCAGCTACGGACAGGGGAGTCAGCCCCAGCATTTT,CASSYGQGSQPQHF
NA,NA,TRBJ2-3,TRBV9,TGTGCCAGCAGCGTAGCTCTAAGCACAGATACGCAGTATTTT,CASSVALSTDTQYF
once,NA,TRBJ2-7,TRBV10-3,TGTGCCATCAAAGAACTAGTTTTCTACGAGCAGTACTTC,CAIKELVFYEQYF
NA,NA,TRBJ2-7,TRBV28,TGTGCCAGCAGTCCTGTAGCGGTTGGGGCCTACGAGCAGTACTTC,CASSPVAVGAYEQYF
NA,TRBD1,TRBJ1-4,TRBV7-6,TGTGCCAGCAGCTTATTCGGACAGGGAAGTGAAAAACTGTTTTTT,CASSLFGQGSEKLFF
NA,NA,TRBJ2-3,TRBV27,TGTGCCAGCACCCATAAAGGCGGAACTAGCACAGATACGCAGTATTTT,CASTHKGGTSTDTQYF
NA,NA,TRBJ1-3,TRBV13,TGTGCCAGCAGCTTAGGCAGGGTCTCTGGAAACACCATATATTTT,CASSLGRVSGNTIYF
NA,TRBD1,TRBJ2-3,TRBV6-6,TGTGCCAGCAGTTACCTTCAGGGGGCGCCCACAGATACGCAGTATTTT,CASSYLQGAPTDTQYF
NA,TRBD2,TRBJ2-3,TRBV9,TGTGCCAGCAGCGGGGGGACTAGCGGGAGACCAGATACGCAGTATTTT,CASSGGTSGRPDTQYF
NA,TRBD2,TRBJ2-3,TRBV6-5,TGTGCCAGCAGTTACGGGGAGGGCCCAGATACGCAGTATTTT,CASSYGEGPDTQYF
NA,NA,TRBJ1-3,TRBV18,TGTGCCAGCTCACCGGATCTGAGTTCCTTCTCTGGAAACACCATATATTTT,CASSPDLSSFSGNTIYF
NA,TRBD2,TRBJ2-1,TRBV28,TGTGCCAGCAGTTTGTCTCTAGCGGGAGCCTACAATGAGCAGTTCTTC,CASSLSLAGAYNEQFF
NA,NA,TRBJ2-5,TRBV2,TGTGCCAGCAGTGAAGACAGGGTGGGGACCCAGTACTTC,CASSEDRVGTQYF
NA,NA,TRBJ1-4,TRBV4-2,TGTGCCAGCAGCCCTGAGTATGCAACTAATGAAAAACTGTTTTTT,CASSPEYATNEKLFF
NA,NA,TRBJ2-7,TRBV27,TGTGCCAGCGGAATCGGAGTCTGGGCCGAGCAGTACTTC,CASGIGVWAEQYF
NA,TRBD2,TRBJ2-3,TRBV4-1,TGCGCCAGCAGTGCAGGACTAGCGGGGACCACAGATACGCAGTATTTT,CASSAGLAGTTDTQYF
NA,TRBD1,TRBJ1-1,TRBV7-9,TGCGCCAGCAGACAGGGGTACACTGAAGCTTTCTTT,CASRQGYTEAFF
NA,TRBD1,TRBJ2-6,TRBV10-3,TGTGCCATCGGGGACAGGGGCTTCTCTGGGGCCAACGTCCTGACTTTC,CAIGDRGFSGANVLTF
NA,NA,TRBJ1-3,TRBV5-1,TGCGCCAGCAGCTCGGGACTCCTTTACTCTGGAAACACCATATATTTT,CASSSGLLYSGNTIYF
NA,TRBD1,TRBJ2-7,TRBV6-1,TGTGCCAGCAGTTGGACAGGAGAGCAGTACTTC,CASSWTGEQYF
NA,TRBD2,TRBJ2-7,TRBV30,TGTGCCTGGAGTGTAGAGGCTAGCGGGAGCCACGAGCAGTACTTC,CAWSVEASGSHEQYF
NA,NA,TRBJ2-3,TRBV6-6,TGTGCCAGCAGTTACTCTCCCGCACGGGGCACAGATACGCAGTATTTT,CASSYSPARGTDTQYF
NA,NA,TRBJ2-7,TRBV7-7,TGTGCTAGCAGTCGAGGGAGCTCCTACGAGCAGTACTTC,CASSRGSSYEQYF
NA,NA,TRBJ2-5,TRBV7-9,TGTGCCAGCAGCTTCGGGGAGCAAGAGACCCAGTACTTC,CASSFGEQETQYF
NA,TRBD1,TRBJ1-2,TRBV7-3,TGTGCCAGCAGCAGAGCCACAGGGGATTCAGAAGGCTACACCTTC,CASSRATGDSEGYTF
NA,NA,TRBJ2-7,TRBV20-1,TGCAGTGCTTCGGATACTTACGAGCAGTACTTC,CSASDTYEQYF
NA,TRBD2,TRBJ2-3,TRBV19,TGTGCCAGTAGTATGGCGGGAGTGGCCACAGATACGCAGTATTTT,CASSMAGVATDTQYF
NA,NA,TRBJ2-7,TRBV11-2,TGTGCCAGCAGCTTAGCGTGGCAGGGGATGTACGAGCAGTACTTC,CASSLAWQGMYEQYF
NA,NA,TRBJ2-5,TRBV19,TGTGCCAGTAGTTTTGGGGCCAGGGTCGAAGAGACCCAGTACTTC,CASSFGARVEETQYF
NA,TRBD1,TRBJ1-5,TRBV6-1,TGTGCCAGCAGTGATCTCCCAGGGGGGGCTTGGAATCAGCCCCAGCATTTT,CASSDLPGGAWNQPQHF
few,TRBD1,TRBJ2-7,TRBV30,TGTGCCTGGAGACCGGACAGGGTCTACGAGCAGTACTTC,CAWRPDRVYEQYF
NA,NA,TRBJ1-1,TRBV30,TGTGCCTGGAGTGTACAGAGGACAGCAGTTTTCTTT,CAWSVQRTAVFF
once,TRBD2,TRBJ2-7,TRBV28,TGTGCCACCCATCGGACTAGCGGGAGGGGGGCCTACGAGCAGTACTTC,CATHRTSGRGAYEQYF
NA,NA,TRBJ2-2,TRBV18,TGTGCCAGCTCACCGAGCCAGGTGGGCACCGGGGAGCTGTTTTTT,CASSPSQVGTGELFF
NA,NA,TRBJ2-7,TRBV28,TGTGCCAGCAGTATCGCGTACGAGCAGTACTTC,CASSIAYEQYF
NA,TRBD2,TRBJ2-2,TRBV7-9,TGTGCCAGCAGCCCCGGACTAGCGGGAGGTCCCGGGGAGCTGTTTTTT,CASSPGLAGGPGELFF
NA,NA,TRBJ2-2,TRBV5-5,TGTGCCAGCAGCCCTTGGGGCGGCGTTCAACCGGCGTTTTTT,CASSPWGGVQPAFF
NA,NA,TRBJ2-7,TRBV28,TGTGCCAGCAGGACTTATAGCTCCTACGAGCAGTACTTC,CASRTYSSYEQYF
NA,NA,TRBJ2-5,TRBV10-3,TGTGCCATCAGTGAGTCTACAGGGTGGGGGACCCAGTACTTC,CAISESTGWGTQYF
NA,NA,TRBJ1-4,TRBV19,TGTGCCAGTAGTTACCAGGGCCCTGAAAAACTGTTTTTT,CASSYQGPEKLFF
NA,NA,TRBJ2-1,TRBV6-6,TGTGCCAGCAGTCACCAGGGGGGAAGCTCCTACAATGAGCAGTTCTTC,CASSHQGGSSYNEQFF
NA,NA,TRBJ2-1,TRBV6-5,TGTGCCAGCAGTTACTCGGCGGGCGGGTACAATGAGCAGTTCTTC,CASSYSAGGYNEQFF
NA,NA,TRBJ1-1,TRBV28,TGTGCCAGCAGCCCTCCTTTGACAGGAGGGGGCACTGAAGCTTTCTTT,CASSPPLTGGGTEAFF
NA,TRBD1,TRBJ2-3,TRBV27,TGTGCCAGCAGTCCCGACAGGGGTTTGAAACTAGTAGTTACAGATACGCAGTATTTT,CASSPDRGLKLVVTDTQYF
once,NA,TRBJ2-3,TRBV6-5,TGTGCCAGCAGTTACGTTCCCAACCGTTTCACAGATACGCAGTATTTT,CASSYVPNRFTDTQYF
few,NA,TRBJ1-2,TRBV7-9,TGTGCCAGCAGCTTCTGGGACGGCTATGGCTACACCTTC,CASSFWDGYGYTF
NA,TRBD2,TRBJ2-2,TRBV27,TGTGCCAGCAGCTGGACTAGCGGGAGTCCCGGGGAGCTGTTTTTT,CASSWTSGSPGELFF
NA,TRBD2,TRBJ2-3,TRBV5-1,TGCGCCAGCAGCTTGGAACTAGCGGGACTTCAGGATACGCAGTATTTT,CASSLELAGLQDTQYF
NA,TRBD1,TRBJ2-7,TRBV27,TGTGCCAGCAGTTCTGCCGGGACAGGGGAATACGAGCAGTACTTC,CASSSAGTGEYEQYF
NA,TRBD1,TRBJ1-1,TRBV27,TGTGCCAGCAGTTTACCAGGGGGCAAGGGATTCTTT,CASSLPGGKGFF
NA,NA,TRBJ2-7,TRBV7-9,TGTGCCAGCAGCTCCCCCTGGGGAGAGCAGTACTTC,CASSSPWGEQYF
NA,NA,TRBJ1-5,TRBV7-9,TGTGCCAGCAGTTATTGGGATAGCAATCAGCCCCAGCATTTT,CASSYWDSNQPQHF
NA,NA,TRBJ2-7,TRBV7-8,TGTGCCAGCAGCTTAGCCCACGAGCAGTACTTC,CASSLAHEQYF
NA,TRBD1,TRBJ2-5,TRBV7-3,TGTGCCAGCAGCTCGGGACCCCAGGGGGCCCAGTACTTC,CASSSGPQGAQYF
NA,NA,TRBJ2-1,TRBV5-1,TGCGCCAGCAGCTTGCGGGGAGACGGTCATGAGCAGTTCTTC,CASSLRGDGHEQFF
NA,NA,TRBJ2-5,TRBV2,TGTGCCAGCAGTCGGCTACTTCAAGAGACCCAGTACTTC,CASSRLLQETQYF
NA,NA,TRBJ1-5,TRBV27,TGTGCCAGCAGTCCGGAACTACGGGGCAATCAGCCCCAGCATTTT,CASSPELRGNQPQHF
once,NA,TRBJ1-2,TRBV29-1,TGCAGCGTTGAATTTCCCAGGGCCCCCTATGGCTACACCTTC,CSVEFPRAPYGYTF
NA,TRBD1,TRBJ2-7,TRBV27,TGTGCCAGCAGTTCTCGGACAGGTCTCGGCGAGCAGTACTTC,CASSSRTGLGEQYF
NA,TRBD1,TRBJ2-5,TRBV18,TGTGCCAGCTCACCCGGGACAGGACAACCGGAGCAGTACTTC,CASSPGTGQPEQYF